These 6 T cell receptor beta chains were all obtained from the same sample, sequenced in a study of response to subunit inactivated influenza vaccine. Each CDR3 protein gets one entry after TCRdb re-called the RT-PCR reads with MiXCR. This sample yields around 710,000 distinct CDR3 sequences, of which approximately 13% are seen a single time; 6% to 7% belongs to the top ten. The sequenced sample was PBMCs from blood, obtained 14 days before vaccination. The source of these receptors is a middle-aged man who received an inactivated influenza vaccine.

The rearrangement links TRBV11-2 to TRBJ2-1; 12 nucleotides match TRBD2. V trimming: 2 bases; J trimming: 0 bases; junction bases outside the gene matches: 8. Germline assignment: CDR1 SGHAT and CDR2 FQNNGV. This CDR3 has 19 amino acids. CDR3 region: CASSLSRTSGVLSYNEQFF. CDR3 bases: TGTGCCAGCAGCTTATCAAGGACTAGCGGGGTACTCTCCTACAATGAGCAGTTCTTC.

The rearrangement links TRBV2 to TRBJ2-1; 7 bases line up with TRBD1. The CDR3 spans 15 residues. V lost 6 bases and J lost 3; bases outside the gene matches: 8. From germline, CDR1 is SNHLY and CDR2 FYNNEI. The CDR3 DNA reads TGTGCCAGCAGAAGGGACAGCCCCCACTACAATGAGCAGTTCTTC. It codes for CASRRDSPHYNEQFF.

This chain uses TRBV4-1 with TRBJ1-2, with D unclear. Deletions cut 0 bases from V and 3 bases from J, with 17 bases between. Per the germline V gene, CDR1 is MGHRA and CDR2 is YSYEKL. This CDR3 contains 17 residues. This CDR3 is CASSQEPQMAGDYGYTF. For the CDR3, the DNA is TGCGCCAGCAGCCAAGAACCGCAGATGGCCGGGGACTATGGCTACACCTTC.

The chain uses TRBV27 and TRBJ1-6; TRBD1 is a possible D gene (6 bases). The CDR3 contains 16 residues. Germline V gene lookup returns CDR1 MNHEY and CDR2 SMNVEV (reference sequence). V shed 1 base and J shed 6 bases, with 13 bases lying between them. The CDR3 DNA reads TGTGCCAGCAGTTTATGGGCGGACAGAGCTAATTCACCCCTCCACTTT. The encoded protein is CASSLWADRANSPLHF.

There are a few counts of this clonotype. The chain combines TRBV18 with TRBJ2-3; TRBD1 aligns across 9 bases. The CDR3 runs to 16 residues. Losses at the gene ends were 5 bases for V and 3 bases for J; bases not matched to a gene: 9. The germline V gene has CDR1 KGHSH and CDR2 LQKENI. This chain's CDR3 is CASSAGQGMGTDTQYF. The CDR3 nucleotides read TGTGCCAGCTCAGCTGGACAGGGGATGGGAACAGATACGCAGTATTTT.

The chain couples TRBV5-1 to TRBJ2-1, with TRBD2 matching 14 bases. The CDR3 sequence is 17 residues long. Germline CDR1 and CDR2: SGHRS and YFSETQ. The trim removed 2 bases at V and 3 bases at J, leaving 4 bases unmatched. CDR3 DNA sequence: TGCGCCAGCAGCTTCGGACTAGCGGGGGGCTACTACAATGAGCAGTTCTTC. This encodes CASSFGLAGGYYNEQFF.